Below, 21 T cell receptor beta chains from the same sample are listed, as sequenced in a study of CD8 T cells in Susac syndrome. RNA in amounts of about 0.5 to 1 ug was reverse transcribed with random hexamers. Via MiXCR, TCRdb re-called the immunoSEQ multiplex PCR reads, giving one row per CDR3 protein. In the table there are tens of thousands of distinct CDR3 sequences, around 94% of which are singletons. The specimen was CD4+ T cells from PBMCs. The receptors shown here come from a human donor with Susac syndrome.

The rearrangement uses TRBV7-9 and TRBJ2-5, with TRBD2 matching 13 bases. Germline V CDR1 and CDR2: SEHNR, FQNEAQ (reference sequence). The CDR3 length is 14 residues. V gave up 8 bases and J gave up 3 bases; unmatched junction bases: 3. CDR3 sequence (DNA): TGTGCCAGCGGCGGACTAGCGGGGGAAGAGACCCAGTACTTC. Protein sequence: CASGGLAGEETQYF.

CDR3 protein: CAWTQNPSGGATYNEQFF. The CDR3 DNA follows: TGTGCCTGGACCCAAAATCCTAGCGGGGGGGCCACCTACAATGAGCAGTTCTTC. The chain recombines TRBV30 with TRBJ2-1; 12 nucleotides match TRBD2. Germline trimming cut 4 bases from V and 2 bases from J; bases unmatched to any gene: 12. The germline V gene has CDR1 GTSNPN and CDR2 SVGIG (reference sequence). The CDR3 runs to 18 residues. Full variable domain (rest looked up from reference TRBV30 and TRBJ2-1): SQTIHQWPATLVQPVGSPLSLECTVEGTSNPNLYWYRQAAGRGLQLLFYSVGIGQISSEVPQNLSASRPQDRQFILSSKKLLLSDSGFYLCAWTQNPSGGATYNEQFFGPGTRLTVL.

The gene calls are TRBV6-2 or TRBV6-3 and TRBJ2-7, with D maybe TRBD1 (6 bases). V was pared by 4 bases and J by 2 bases, with 6 bases between. The CDR3 has 12 amino acids. Germline CDR1 and CDR2: MNHEY and SVGEGT. The CDR3 protein is CASSWDTYEQYF. Written as DNA, the CDR3 is TGTGCCAGCAGTTGGGACACCTACGAGCAGTACTTC.

The chain recombines TRBV20-1 with TRBJ2-1, with 12 bases identical to TRBD2. The CDR3 runs 16 residues. The germline gives CDR1 DFQATT, CDR2 SNEGSKA (reference sequence). J was trimmed by 7 bases and V by 5 bases; bases with no gene match: 12. CDR3 DNA sequence: TGCAGTGCTCAAGGACTAGCGGGGCAGAGACTGAATGAGCAGTTCTTC. Encoded protein: CSAQGLAGQRLNEQFF.

V usage is TRBV30 and J usage is TRBJ1-2; D unresolved. CDR3 length: 13 amino acids. Germline values: CDR1 GTSNPN, CDR2 SVGIG (reference sequence). Trimming cost V 4 bases and J 4 bases, with 13 bases left between them. The CDR3: CAWNREGSYGYTF. In DNA form, the CDR3 reads TGTGCCTGGAACCGGGAGGGATCCTATGGCTACACCTTC.

The V and J genes are TRBV4-2 and TRBJ1-6, with 9 bases identical to TRBD1. With 0 bases clipped from V and 6 bases from J, the junction kept 3 bases outside the gene matches. The CDR3 totals 16 residues. In germline, CDR1 is LGHNA, CDR2 YNFKEQ. This CDR3 reads CASSQDPGQGNSPLHF. CDR3 coding DNA: TGTGCCAGCAGCCAAGATCCGGGACAGGGTAATTCACCCCTCCACTTT.

This chain links TRBV6-2 or TRBV6-3 with TRBJ2-2; 10 bases fit TRBD2. V lost 5 bases to trimming and J lost 7 bases; unmatched junction nucleotides: 7. This CDR3 comprises 15 residues. CDR1 and CDR2 (germline): MNHEY, SVGEGT. The CDR3 region is CASSPGTSESGELFF. The CDR3 DNA sequence: TGTGCCAGCAGTCCCGGGACTAGCGAAAGCGGGGAGCTGTTTTTT.

The CDR3 DNA sequence: TGCGCCAGCAGCCAAGCGGACGAGCAGTACTTC. Translation: CASSQADEQYF. The chain links TRBV4-1 to TRBJ2-7, with D unresolved. Trimming took 1 base from V and 5 from J, leaving 3 bases between them. The germline V gene encodes CDR1 MGHRA and CDR2 YSYEKL. The CDR3 is made up of 11 amino acids.

The chain is built from TRBV5-1 and TRBJ2-4, with D tentatively TRBD2 (5 bases). CDR1 is SGHRS and CDR2 is YFSETQ in the germline V gene. V gave up 1 base and J gave up 2 bases, with 7 bases separating them. There are 14 residues in the CDR3. The CDR3 nucleotides are TGCGCCAGCAGCTTGAGGGAGACCAAAAACATTCAGTACTTC. It codes for CASSLRETKNIQYF.

V usage is TRBV30 and J usage is TRBJ2-3; tentatively, D is TRBD1 (5 bases). The CDR3 totals 12 residues. The germline CDR1 and CDR2 sequences are GTSNPN and SVGIG (reference sequence). Trimming stripped 2 bases from V and 5 bases from J, with 8 bases between. The CDR3 loop is CAWSMGLDTQYF. The CDR3 bases are TGTGCCTGGAGTATGGGGCTAGATACGCAGTATTTT.

This clonotype was recorded once. The chain has TRBV6-6 and TRBJ2-7; the D is unclear. V gave up 4 bases and J gave up 0 bases, with 13 bases separating them. This CDR3 has 15 residues. CDR1 MNHNY and CDR2 SVGAGI come from the germline V gene (reference sequence). CDR3 nucleotide sequence: TGTGCCAGCAGTTCGCCTAGTTTGAGCTCCTACGAGCAGTACTTC. Translated: CASSSPSLSSYEQYF.

V gene TRBV9 combines with J gene TRBJ1-1; 11 bases match TRBD1. After removal of 3 bases from V and 0 bases from J, the junction contained 4 bases not matched to a gene. Germline loops: CDR1 SGDLS, CDR2 YYNGEE. The CDR3 length is 16 residues. The CDR3 protein is CASSGGTGGVNTEAFF. CDR3 sequence (DNA): TGTGCCAGCAGCGGCGGGACAGGGGGGGTGAACACTGAAGCTTTCTTT.

The chain recombines TRBV29-1 with TRBJ2-1; tentatively, D is TRBD2 (6 bases). The CDR3 has 12 residues. With 7 bases removed from V and 6 bases from J, the gap between germline ends came to 13 bases. Germline CDR1 is SQVTM and CDR2 is ANQGSEA. The CDR3 DNA reads TGCAGCGGGGGACTGTGGACCAATGAGCAGTTCTTC. Protein product: CSGGLWTNEQFF.

V is TRBV12-3 or TRBV12-4 and J is TRBJ2-1; no reliable D call. Trimming left V 10 bases short and J 5 bases short, with 15 bases between. CDR3 length: 13 residues. The chain's CDR3 is CANSEGPNNEQFF. The DNA for the CDR3 is TGTGCCAATTCGGAAGGCCCAAACAATGAGCAGTTCTTC.

This clonotype has a single count. The genes are TRBV3-1 and TRBJ2-2; D gene unclear. The V and J ends lost 0 bases and 8 bases respectively, with 7 bases between them. This CDR3 has 13 residues. Germline CDR1 and CDR2: LGHDT and YNNKEL (reference sequence). DNA of the CDR3: TGTGCCAGCAGCCAAGAAGGTCTAGGGGAGCTGTTTTTT. This sequence encodes CASSQEGLGELFF.

The rearrangement joins TRBV30 to TRBJ2-1; possibly TRBD2 for D (7 bases). Trimming left V 0 bases short and J 8 bases short, with 14 bases between. Germline V lookup: CDR1 GTSNPN, CDR2 SVGIG (reference sequence). The CDR3 totals 14 residues. The CDR3 DNA reads as TGTGCCTGGAGTGTCGAAGGGGGGGCCTATGAGCAGTTCTTC. It codes for CAWSVEGGAYEQFF. Supplemented by reference TRBV30 and TRBJ2-1, the full variable domain reads SQTIHQWPATLVQPVGSPLSLECTVEGTSNPNLYWYRQAAGRGLQLLFYSVGIGQISSEVPQNLSASRPQDRQFILSSKKLLLSDSGFYLCAWSVEGGAYEQFFGPGTRLTVL.

V and J are TRBV9 and TRBJ2-5, with D tentatively TRBD2 (5 bases). This CDR3 contains 14 residues. Germline V gene data show CDR1 as SGDLS and CDR2 as YYNGEE. Trimming took off 0 bases at V and 9 bases at J, with 15 bases between the two ends. Here the CDR3 DNA reads TGTGCCAGCAGCGTAGCATCGGGAAGTGAGGCCCAGTACTTC. Its protein is CASSVASGSEAQYF.

The chain combines TRBV27 with TRBJ1-1; D call uncertain. Trimming pared 7 bases from V and 4 bases from J, leaving 16 bases between. The CDR3 spans 14 residues. The germline gives CDR1 MNHEY, CDR2 SMNVEV (reference sequence). CDR3: CASIKLAPGTEAFF. The CDR3 DNA is TGTGCCAGCATAAAACTCGCCCCAGGCACTGAAGCTTTCTTT.

The rearrangement links TRBV20-1 to TRBJ2-5; D not certain. The CDR3 extends over 14 amino acids. V lost 3 bases to trimming and J lost 1 base, with 12 bases between them. The germline V gene has CDR1 DFQATT and CDR2 SNEGSKA (reference sequence). CDR3 nucleotides: TGCAGTGCTAGGGGCTCCACATTCCAAGAGACCCAGTACTTC. Protein sequence: CSARGSTFQETQYF.

V usage is TRBV5-4 and J usage is TRBJ2-7; 7 nucleotides match TRBD1. There are 15 residues in the CDR3. Germline V CDR1 and CDR2: SGHNT, YYREEE (reference sequence). J lost 3 bases, V lost 4 bases, and 10 bases had no gene match. The CDR3 DNA reads TGTGCCAGCAGCGGGAACCGACAGGGTAACTACGAGCAGTACTTC. It specifies CASSGNRQGNYEQYF. The entire variable domain, with the rest obtained from reference TRBV5-4 and TRBJ2-7, is as follows: ETGVTQSPTHLIKTRGQQVTLRCSSQSGHNTVSWYQQALGQGPQFIFQYYREEENGRGNFPPRFSGLQFPNYSSELNVNALELDDSALYLCASSGNRQGNYEQYFGPGTRLTVT.

The rearrangement joins TRBV28 to TRBJ1-4; D possibly corresponds to TRBD1 (5 bases). CDR1 MDHEN and CDR2 SYDVKM come from the germline V gene. The V end was cut by 8 bases, the J end by 4 bases, with 14 bases between. The CDR3 consists of 14 residues. CDR3 loop: CASHGTPNNEKLFF. The CDR3 DNA reads TGTGCCAGCCACGGGACTCCCAATAATGAAAAACTGTTTTTT.